This T cell receptor beta chain was documented in a study of cytomegalovirus exposure and HLA in healthy donors. Study information: The roughly 110 validation repertoires used the same platform as the roughly 720 first-cohort repertoires (as reported by a later analysis).

TCRdb's table, derived via immunoSEQ multiplex PCR, lists solely in-frame clones and lacks some. Here the sample spans about 240,000 clones, around 87% being singletons. The donors were members of the validation cohort comprising over a hundred subjects, separate from the approximately 670-subject first cohort. As for this clone: Its antigen remains unidentified.

Study findings and constraints: Reportedly, cytomegalovirus status was diagnosed with high sensitivity and specificity. A list of around 160 TCR beta chains associated with cytomegalovirus was given.

The CDR3 consists of 18 residues. With V trimmed by 2 bases and J by 1 base, 11 bases remained unmatched. CDR1 and CDR2 (germline): SEHNR, FQNEAQ (reference sequence). The sequence derives from a woman aged 30 to 39 in good health and CMV-seropositive. This chain joins TRBV7-9 and TRBJ2-5, with 9 nucleotides matching TRBD2. Input material: PBMCs. Here the CDR3 DNA reads TGTGCCAGCAGCTTAAAAGGGAGGTCTAGCGGGACCCAAGAGACCCAGTACTTC. Protein product: CASSLKGRSSGTQETQYF. Using reference TRBV7-9 and TRBJ2-5 for the parts outside the CDR3, the full variable domain is DTGVSQNPRHKITKRGQNVTFRCDPISEHNRLYWYRQTLGQGPEFLTYFQNEAQLEKSRLLSDRFSAERPKGSFSTLEIQRTEQGDSAMYLCASSLKGRSSGTQETQYFGPGTRLLVL.